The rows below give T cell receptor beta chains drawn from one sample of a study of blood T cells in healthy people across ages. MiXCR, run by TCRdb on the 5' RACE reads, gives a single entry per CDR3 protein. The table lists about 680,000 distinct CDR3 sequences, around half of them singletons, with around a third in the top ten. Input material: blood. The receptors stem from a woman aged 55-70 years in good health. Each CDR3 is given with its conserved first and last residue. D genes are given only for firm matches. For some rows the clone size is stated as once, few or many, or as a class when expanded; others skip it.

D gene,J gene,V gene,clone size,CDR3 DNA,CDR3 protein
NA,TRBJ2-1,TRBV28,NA,TGTGCCAGCAGTACCCAAGAGACCCAGTTCTTC,CASSTQETQFF
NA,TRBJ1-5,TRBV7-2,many,TGTGCCAGCAGCTTAGGAGGGGGGATAGGGCTCAGTCAGCCCCAGCATTTT,CASSLGGGIGLSQPQHF
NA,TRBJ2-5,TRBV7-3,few,TGTGCCAGCAGCTATTACAGCCGAGAGACCCAGTACTTC,CASSYYSRETQYF
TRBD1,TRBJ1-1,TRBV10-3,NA,TGTGCCATCAGTCGGACAGGGACGGGCACTGAAGCTTTCTTT,CAISRTGTGTEAFF
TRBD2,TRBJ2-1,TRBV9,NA,TGTGCCAGCAGCGTAGCAGGGACTAGCGGGAGATATGAGCAGTTCTTC,CASSVAGTSGRYEQFF
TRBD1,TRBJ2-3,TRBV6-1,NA,TGTGCCAGCAGAAGACAGGGTAACACAGATACGCAGTATTTT,CASRRQGNTDTQYF
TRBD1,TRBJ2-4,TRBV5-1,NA,TGCGCCAGCAGCGGACTGACAGGGGGCGCCGACATTCAGTACTTC,CASSGLTGGADIQYF
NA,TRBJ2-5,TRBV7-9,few,TGTGCCAGCAGCGATGCCCAAGGGGTGCAAGAGGGCCAGTACTTC,CASSDAQGVQEGQYF
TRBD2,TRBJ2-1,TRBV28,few,TGTGCCAGCAGTCCCGACGGACTAGCGGGTTACAATGAGCAGTTCTTC,CASSPDGLAGYNEQFF
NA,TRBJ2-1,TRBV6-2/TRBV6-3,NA,TGTGCCAGCAGTTACCGGCGGAAGAACAATGAGCAGTTCTTC,CASSYRRKNNEQFF
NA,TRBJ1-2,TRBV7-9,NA,TGTGCCAGCAGCGGCTCAGGTTGGGGCTATGGCTACACCTTC,CASSGSGWGYGYTF
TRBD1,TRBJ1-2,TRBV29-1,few,TGCAGCGCCGGGACAGGGCTCGCTAGCGATGGCTACACCTTC,CSAGTGLASDGYTF
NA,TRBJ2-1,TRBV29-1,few,TGCAGCGTTGGGGGCTCTAGCACCTACAATGAGCAGTTCTTC,CSVGGSSTYNEQFF
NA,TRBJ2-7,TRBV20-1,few,TGCAGTGTCCTGGGCAGGGGCTCCGACGAGCAGTACTTC,CSVLGRGSDEQYF
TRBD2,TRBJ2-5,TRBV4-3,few,TGCGCCAGCAGCCAAGAAATGTTCGGCGGGAGAGGCCAAGAGACCCAGTACTTC,CASSQEMFGGRGQETQYF
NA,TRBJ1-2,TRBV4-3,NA,TGCGCCAGCAGCCAAGATTGGGGAGGTGGCTACACCTTC,CASSQDWGGGYTF
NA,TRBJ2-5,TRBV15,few,TGTGCCACCAGGGAGCCCGGACAAGAGACCCAGTACTTC,CATREPGQETQYF
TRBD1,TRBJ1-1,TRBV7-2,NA,TGTGCCAGCAGCTGGGGGGGACAGGGTCTCAACACTGAAGCTTTCTTT,CASSWGGQGLNTEAFF
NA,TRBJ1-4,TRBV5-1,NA,TGCGCCAGCAGCTTGGAACGGAGCGGTAATGAAAAACTGTTTTTT,CASSLERSGNEKLFF
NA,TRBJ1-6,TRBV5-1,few,TGCGCCAGCAGCTTGGGGGACAACGATTCACCCCTCCACTTT,CASSLGDNDSPLHF
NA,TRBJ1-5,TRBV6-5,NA,TGTGCCAGCAGTTACGGGAAAGGGAATCAGCCCCAGCATTTT,CASSYGKGNQPQHF
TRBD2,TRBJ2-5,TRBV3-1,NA,TGTGCCAGCAGCCCAGCGGGAGGGCCTGATCCAGAGACCCAGTACTTC,CASSPAGGPDPETQYF
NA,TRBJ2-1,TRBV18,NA,TGTGCCAGCTCACCCGGAGCGCAGTACAATGAGCAGTTCTTC,CASSPGAQYNEQFF
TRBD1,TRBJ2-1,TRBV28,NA,TGTGCCAGCAGTTTGAGGACAGGACAGTTCTTC,CASSLRTGQFF
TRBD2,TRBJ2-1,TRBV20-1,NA,TGCAGTGCTTGGGTTAGCGGGAGTGGATTCTACAATGAGCAGTTCTTC,CSAWVSGSGFYNEQFF
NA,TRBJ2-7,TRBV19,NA,TGTGCCAGTAGTACCGAATATGGCTACGAGCAGTACTTC,CASSTEYGYEQYF
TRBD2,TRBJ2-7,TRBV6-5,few,TGTGCCAGCAGCTCCGGGACTAGCGGGAGAACACGGTACTTC,CASSSGTSGRTRYF
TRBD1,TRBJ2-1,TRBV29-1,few,TGCAGCGTTGGCGGGGGCCCGGGACAGGGATCCTACAATGAGCAGTTCTTC,CSVGGGPGQGSYNEQFF
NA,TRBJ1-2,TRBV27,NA,TGTGCCAGCAGTCCCCGTGCCACTTCAAGTAACTATGGCTACACCTTC,CASSPRATSSNYGYTF
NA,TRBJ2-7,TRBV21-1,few,TGTGCCAGCAGCAACGGTACCCAGGTCGTCTACGAGCAGTACTTC,CASSNGTQVVYEQYF
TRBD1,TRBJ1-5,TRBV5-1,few,TGCGCCAGCAGCACGGGACAGGGGGGACAGCCCCAGCATTTT,CASSTGQGGQPQHF
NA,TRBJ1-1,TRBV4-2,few,TGTGCCAGCAGCCAGCCAGGCCAGGGCAACACTGAAGCTTTCTTT,CASSQPGQGNTEAFF
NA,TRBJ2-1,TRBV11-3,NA,TGTGCCAGCAGCTTAATCGGGGCAGGCAATGAGCAGTTCTTC,CASSLIGAGNEQFF
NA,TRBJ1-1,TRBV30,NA,TGTGCCTGGAGTGTACGATTGGGAACTGAAGCTTTCTTT,CAWSVRLGTEAFF
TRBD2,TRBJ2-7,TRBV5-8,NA,TGTGCCATGGGACTAGCGGGAGGGCCGTCCTACGAGCAGTACTTC,CAMGLAGGPSYEQYF
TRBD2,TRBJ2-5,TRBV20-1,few,TGCAGTGCCGTCCGTGCCTTTAGCGGGAGTGGAGAGACCCAGTACTTC,CSAVRAFSGSGETQYF
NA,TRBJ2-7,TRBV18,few,TGTGCCAGCTCACCCCTGGCGGACTCCAACTACGAGCAGTACTTC,CASSPLADSNYEQYF
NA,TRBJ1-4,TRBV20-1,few,TGCAGTGCTAGGGGGAGTCCTAATGAAAAACTGTTTTTT,CSARGSPNEKLFF
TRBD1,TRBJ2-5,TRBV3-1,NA,TGTGCCAGCAGCCAAGATGGGGACAGGGGGGAGACCCAGTACTTC,CASSQDGDRGETQYF
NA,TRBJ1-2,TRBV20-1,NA,TGCAGTGCGGCACAGGGAAGCTATGGCTACACCTTC,CSAAQGSYGYTF
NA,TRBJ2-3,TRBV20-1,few,TGCAGTGCCTCCGAGGTGAGGGCAGATACGCAGTATTTT,CSASEVRADTQYF
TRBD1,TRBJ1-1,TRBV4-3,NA,TGCGCCAGCAGCCAAGGGACAGGGATGAACACTGAAGCTTTCTTT,CASSQGTGMNTEAFF
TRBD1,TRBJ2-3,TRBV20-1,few,TGCAGTGCTCACAGGGGGACAGATACGCAGTATTTT,CSAHRGTDTQYF
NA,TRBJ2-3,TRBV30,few,TGTGCCTGGAATCCATCGGGGGGCACAGATACGCAGTATTTT,CAWNPSGGTDTQYF
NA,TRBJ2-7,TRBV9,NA,TGTGCCAGCAGCGTAGGCAGGGTTTCCTACGAGCAGTACTTC,CASSVGRVSYEQYF